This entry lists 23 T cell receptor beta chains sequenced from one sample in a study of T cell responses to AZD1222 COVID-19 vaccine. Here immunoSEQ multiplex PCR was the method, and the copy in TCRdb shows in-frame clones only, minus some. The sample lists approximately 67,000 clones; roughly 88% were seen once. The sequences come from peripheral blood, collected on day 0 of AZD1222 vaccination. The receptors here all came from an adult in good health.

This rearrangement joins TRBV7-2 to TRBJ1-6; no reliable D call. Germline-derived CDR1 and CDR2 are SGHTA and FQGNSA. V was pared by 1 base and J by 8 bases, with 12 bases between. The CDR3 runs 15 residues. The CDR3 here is CASSLEGARDSPLHF. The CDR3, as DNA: TGTGCCAGCAGCTTAGAGGGAGCGCGGGATTCACCCCTCCACTTT.

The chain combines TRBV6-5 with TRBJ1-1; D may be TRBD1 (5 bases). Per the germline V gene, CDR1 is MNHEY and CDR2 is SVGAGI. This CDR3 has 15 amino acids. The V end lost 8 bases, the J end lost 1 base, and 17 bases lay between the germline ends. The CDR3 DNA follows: TGTGCCAGCGGGTCCCTGAGAGGGGAGAACACTGAAGCTTTCTTT. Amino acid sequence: CASGSLRGENTEAFF.

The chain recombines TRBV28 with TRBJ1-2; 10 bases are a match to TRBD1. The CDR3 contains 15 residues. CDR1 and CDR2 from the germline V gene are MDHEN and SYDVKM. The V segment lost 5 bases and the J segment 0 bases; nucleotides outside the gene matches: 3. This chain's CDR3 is CASSLGQGANYGYTF. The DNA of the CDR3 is TGTGCCAGCAGTCTCGGACAGGGGGCTAACTATGGCTACACCTTC.

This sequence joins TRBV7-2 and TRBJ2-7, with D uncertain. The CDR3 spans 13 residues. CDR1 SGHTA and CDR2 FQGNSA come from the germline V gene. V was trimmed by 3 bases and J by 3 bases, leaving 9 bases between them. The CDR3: CASSFRPNYEQYF. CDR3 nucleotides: TGTGCCAGCAGCTTTAGACCCAACTACGAGCAGTACTTC.

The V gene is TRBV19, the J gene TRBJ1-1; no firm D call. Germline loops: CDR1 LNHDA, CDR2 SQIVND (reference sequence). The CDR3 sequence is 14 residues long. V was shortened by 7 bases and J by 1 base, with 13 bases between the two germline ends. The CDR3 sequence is CASTVGLGNTEAFF. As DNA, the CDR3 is TGTGCCAGTACCGTAGGACTTGGGAACACTGAAGCTTTCTTT. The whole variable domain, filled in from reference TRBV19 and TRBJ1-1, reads DGGITQSPKYLFRKEGQNVTLSCEQNLNHDAMYWYRQDPGQGLRLIYYSQIVNDFQKGDIAEGYSVSREKKESFPLTVTSAQKNPTAFYLCASTVGLGNTEAFFGQGTRLTVV.

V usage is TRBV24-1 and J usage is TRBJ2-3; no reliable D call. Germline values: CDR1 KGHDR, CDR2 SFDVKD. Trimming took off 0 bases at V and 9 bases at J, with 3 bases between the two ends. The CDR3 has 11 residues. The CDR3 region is CATSDLRTQYF. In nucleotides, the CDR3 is TGTGCCACCAGTGATTTGAGGACGCAGTATTTT.

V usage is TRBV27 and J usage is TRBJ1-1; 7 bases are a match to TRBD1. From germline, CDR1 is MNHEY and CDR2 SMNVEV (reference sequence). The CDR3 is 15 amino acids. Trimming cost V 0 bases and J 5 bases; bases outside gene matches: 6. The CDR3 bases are TGTGCCAGCAGTTTATCCCCCTCAGGGGGGACTGAAGCTTTCTTT. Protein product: CASSLSPSGGTEAFF.

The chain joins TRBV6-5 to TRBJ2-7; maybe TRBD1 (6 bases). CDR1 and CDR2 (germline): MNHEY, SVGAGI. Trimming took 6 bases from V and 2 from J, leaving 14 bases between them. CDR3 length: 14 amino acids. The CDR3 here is CASSPRQGPYEQYF. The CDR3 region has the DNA TGTGCCAGCAGCCCCAGGCAGGGGCCCTACGAGCAGTACTTC.

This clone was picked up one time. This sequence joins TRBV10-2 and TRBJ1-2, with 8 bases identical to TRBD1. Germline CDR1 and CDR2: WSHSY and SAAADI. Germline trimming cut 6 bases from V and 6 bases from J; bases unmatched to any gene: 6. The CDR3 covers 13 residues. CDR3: CASSAGGADGYTF. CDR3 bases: TGCGCCAGCAGCGCAGGGGGCGCAGATGGCTACACCTTC.

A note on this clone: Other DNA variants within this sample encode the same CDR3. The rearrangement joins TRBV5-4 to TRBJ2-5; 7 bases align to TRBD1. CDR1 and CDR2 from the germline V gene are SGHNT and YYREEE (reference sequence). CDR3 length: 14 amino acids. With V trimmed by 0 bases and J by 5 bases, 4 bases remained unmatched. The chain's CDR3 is CASSLGQGFETQYF. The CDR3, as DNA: TGTGCCAGCAGCTTGGGACAGGGCTTCGAGACCCAGTACTTC.

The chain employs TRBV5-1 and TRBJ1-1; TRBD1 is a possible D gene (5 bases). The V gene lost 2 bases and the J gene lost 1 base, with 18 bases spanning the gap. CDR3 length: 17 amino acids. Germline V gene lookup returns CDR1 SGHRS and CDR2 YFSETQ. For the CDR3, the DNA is TGCGCCAGCAGCTTCAGTAGCGGCTTAGGGGCGAACACTGAAGCTTTCTTT. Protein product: CASSFSSGLGANTEAFF.

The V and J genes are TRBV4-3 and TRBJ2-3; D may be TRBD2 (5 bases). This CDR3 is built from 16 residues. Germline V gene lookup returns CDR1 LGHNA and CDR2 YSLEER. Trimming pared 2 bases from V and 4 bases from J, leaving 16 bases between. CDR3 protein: CASSQQVRGVADTQYF. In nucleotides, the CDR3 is TGCGCCAGCAGCCAACAGGTTCGGGGAGTGGCAGATACGCAGTATTTT.

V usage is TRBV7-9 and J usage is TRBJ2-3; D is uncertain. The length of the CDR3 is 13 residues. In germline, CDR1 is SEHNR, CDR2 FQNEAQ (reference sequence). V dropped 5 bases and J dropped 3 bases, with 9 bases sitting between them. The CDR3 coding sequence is TGTGCCAGCAGCCCCAAGGGTACAGATACGCAGTATTTT. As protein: CASSPKGTDTQYF.

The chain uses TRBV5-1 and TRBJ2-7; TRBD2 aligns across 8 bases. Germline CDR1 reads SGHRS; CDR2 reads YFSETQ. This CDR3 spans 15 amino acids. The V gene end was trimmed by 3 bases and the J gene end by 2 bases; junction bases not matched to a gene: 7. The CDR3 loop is CASSSVAGSPYEQYF. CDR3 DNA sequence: TGCGCCAGCAGCTCCGTAGCGGGATCTCCCTACGAGCAGTACTTC.

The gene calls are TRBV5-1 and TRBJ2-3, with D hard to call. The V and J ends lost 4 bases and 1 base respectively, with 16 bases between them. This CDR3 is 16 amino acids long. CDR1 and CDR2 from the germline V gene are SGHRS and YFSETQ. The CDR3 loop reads CASSLFGRSRTDTQYF. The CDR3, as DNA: TGCGCCAGCAGCCTATTTGGTCGGTCGCGCACAGATACGCAGTATTTT.

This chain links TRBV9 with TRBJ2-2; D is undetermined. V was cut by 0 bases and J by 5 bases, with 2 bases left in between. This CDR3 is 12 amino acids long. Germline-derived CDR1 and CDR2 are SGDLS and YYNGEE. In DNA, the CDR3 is TGTGCCAGCAGCGTAGTTACCGGGGAGCTGTTTTTT. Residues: CASSVVTGELFF.

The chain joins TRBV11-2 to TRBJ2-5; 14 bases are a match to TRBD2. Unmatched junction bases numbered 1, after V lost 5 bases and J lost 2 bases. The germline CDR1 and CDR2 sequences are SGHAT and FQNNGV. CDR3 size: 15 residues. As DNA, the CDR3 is TGTGCCAGCAGCCGGACTAGCGGGGGGCAAGAGACCCAGTACTTC. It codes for CASSRTSGGQETQYF. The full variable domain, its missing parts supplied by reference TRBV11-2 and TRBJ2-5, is EAGVAQSPRYKIIEKRQSVAFWCNPISGHATLYWYQQILGQGPKLLIQFQNNGVVDDSQLPKDRFSAERLKGVDSTLKIQPAKLEDSAVYLCASSRTSGGQETQYFGPGTRLLVL.

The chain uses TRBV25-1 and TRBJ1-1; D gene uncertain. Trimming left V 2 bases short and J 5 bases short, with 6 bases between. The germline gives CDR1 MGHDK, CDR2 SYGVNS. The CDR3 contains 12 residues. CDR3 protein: CASSELGTEAFF. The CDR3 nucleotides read TGTGCCAGCAGTGAACTAGGGACTGAAGCTTTCTTT.

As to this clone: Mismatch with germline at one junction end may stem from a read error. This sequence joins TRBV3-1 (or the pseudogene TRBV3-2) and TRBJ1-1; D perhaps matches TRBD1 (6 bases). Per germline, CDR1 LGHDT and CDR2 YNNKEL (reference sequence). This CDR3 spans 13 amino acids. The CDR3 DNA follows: TGTGCCAGCACCCAAGGGGGAGGGACTGAAGCTTTCTTT. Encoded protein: CASTQGGGTEAFF.

This CDR3 is CASSRQGNTEAFF. DNA of the CDR3: TGTGCCAGCAGCCGACAGGGGAACACTGAAGCTTTCTTT. V gene TRBV7-3 combines with J gene TRBJ1-1; 7 positions match TRBD1. Germline V CDR1 and CDR2: SGHTA, FQGTGA. V gave up 5 bases and J gave up 1 base; unmatched junction bases: 1. This CDR3 spans 13 amino acids.

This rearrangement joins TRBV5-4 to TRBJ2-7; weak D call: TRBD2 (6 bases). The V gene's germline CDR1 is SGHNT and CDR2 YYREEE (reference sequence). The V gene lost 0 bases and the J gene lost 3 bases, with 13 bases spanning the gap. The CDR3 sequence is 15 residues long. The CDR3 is CASSLAGGESYEQYF. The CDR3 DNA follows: TGTGCCAGCAGCTTGGCTGGAGGGGAGAGCTACGAGCAGTACTTC. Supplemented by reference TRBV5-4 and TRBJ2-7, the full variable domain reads ETGVTQSPTHLIKTRGQQVTLRCSSQSGHNTVSWYQQALGQGPQFIFQYYREEENGRGNFPPRFSGLQFPNYSSELNVNALELDDSALYLCASSLAGGESYEQYFGPGTRLTVT.

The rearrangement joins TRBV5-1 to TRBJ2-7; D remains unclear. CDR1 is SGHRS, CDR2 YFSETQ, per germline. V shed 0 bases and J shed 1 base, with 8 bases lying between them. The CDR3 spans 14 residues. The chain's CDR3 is CASSLAVTSYEQYF. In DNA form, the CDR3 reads TGCGCCAGCAGCTTGGCGGTCACATCCTACGAGCAGTACTTC.

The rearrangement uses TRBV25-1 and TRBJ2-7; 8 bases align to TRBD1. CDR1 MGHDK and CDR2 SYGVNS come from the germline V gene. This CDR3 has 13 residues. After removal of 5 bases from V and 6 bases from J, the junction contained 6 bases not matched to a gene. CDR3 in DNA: TGTGCCAGCAGTCCTCAGGGGGCCGGCGAGCAGTACTTC. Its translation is CASSPQGAGEQYF.